This T cell receptor (beta chain) was sequenced in a study of blood T cell repertoires in COVID-19. In the original processing: Nucleated cell counts were estimated from reference gene primer amplification. Sequencing was performed with immunoSEQ multiplex PCR; in TCRdb, only in-frame clones are kept and a portion is missing. Clone size and V and J calls were adopted from that table, with D and trimming inferred from the DNA. The sample consists of tens of thousands of clones, around 83% of them appearing once. This receptor was taken from a human donor with acute or convalescent COVID-19. The donor label of this sample is uncertain. The sample was peripheral blood.

Here the CDR3 reads CASSLTRGAQETQYF. DNA of the CDR3: TGCGCCAGCAGCTTGACTCGCGGGGCGCAAGAGACCCAGTACTTC. The rearrangement uses TRBV5-1 and TRBJ2-5, with a tentative D call TRBD2 (6 bases). V was cut by 1 base and J by 2 bases, with 12 bases left in between. CDR3 length: 15 amino acids. Germline-derived CDR1 and CDR2 are SGHRS and YFSETQ. Based on the CDR3 plus reference TRBV5-1 and TRBJ2-5, the full variable domain is KAGVTQTPRYLIKTRGQQVTLSCSPISGHRSVSWYQQTPGQGLQFLFEYFSETQRNKGNFPGRFSGRQFSNSRSEMNVSTLELGDSALYLCASSLTRGAQETQYFGPGTRLLVL.